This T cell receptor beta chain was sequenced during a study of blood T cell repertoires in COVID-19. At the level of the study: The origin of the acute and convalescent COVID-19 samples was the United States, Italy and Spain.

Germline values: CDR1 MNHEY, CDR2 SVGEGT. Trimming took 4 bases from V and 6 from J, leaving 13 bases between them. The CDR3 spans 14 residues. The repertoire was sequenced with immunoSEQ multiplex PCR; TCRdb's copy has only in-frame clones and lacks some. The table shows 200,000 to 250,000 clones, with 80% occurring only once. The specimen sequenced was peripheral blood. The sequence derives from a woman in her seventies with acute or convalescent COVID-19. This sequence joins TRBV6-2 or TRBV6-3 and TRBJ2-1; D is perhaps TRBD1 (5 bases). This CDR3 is CASSFRVPINEQFF. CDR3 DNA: TGTGCCAGCAGTTTCAGGGTTCCCATCAATGAGCAGTTCTTC.